The following is a TCR beta chain sequence with its context. This specimen belongs to a study of blood T cell repertoires in COVID-19. In the authors' workflow: By means of reference gene primer amplification, nucleated cell counts were estimated. Measured with immunoSEQ multiplex PCR; TCRdb has only the in-frame clones, and not every one. D and trimming come from the DNA, and the V and J calls and clone size come from that table. The table shows over 120,000 clones, with over 70% occurring only once. The V end was cut by 4 bases, the J end by 6 bases, with 13 bases between. The germline CDR1 and CDR2 sequences are SQVTM and ANQGSEA. This CDR3 spans 12 amino acids.

Input material: peripheral blood. This chain joins TRBV29-1 and TRBJ2-7, with D possibly TRBD1 on 5 matching bases. This TCR derives from a man between 65 and 79 years old who had recovered from COVID-19. The CDR3 loop reads CSVATGRGEQYF. The CDR3, as DNA: TGCAGCGTTGCAACAGGAAGGGGCGAGCAGTACTTC.